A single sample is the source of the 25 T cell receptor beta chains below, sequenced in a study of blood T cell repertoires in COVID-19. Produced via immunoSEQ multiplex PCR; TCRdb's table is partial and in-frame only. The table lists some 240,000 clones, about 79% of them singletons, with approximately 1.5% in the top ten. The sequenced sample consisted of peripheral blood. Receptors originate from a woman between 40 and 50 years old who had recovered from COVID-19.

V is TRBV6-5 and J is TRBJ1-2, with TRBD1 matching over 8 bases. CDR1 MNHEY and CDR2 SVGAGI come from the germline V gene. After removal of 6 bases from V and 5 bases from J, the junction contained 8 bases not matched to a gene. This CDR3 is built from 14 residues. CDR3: CASRPQGAGYGYTF. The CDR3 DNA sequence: TGTGCCAGCAGGCCCCAGGGGGCAGGATATGGCTACACCTTC.

Here the CDR3 DNA reads TGTGCCAGCAGCTTAGGAGGTTCCGAGCAGTACTTC. Translating gives CASSLGGSEQYF. The V gene is TRBV11-3, the J gene TRBJ2-7; D is uncertain. Germline CDR1 and CDR2: SGHNT and YENEEA. V shed 1 base and J shed 6 bases, with 7 bases lying between them. The CDR3 length is 12 residues.

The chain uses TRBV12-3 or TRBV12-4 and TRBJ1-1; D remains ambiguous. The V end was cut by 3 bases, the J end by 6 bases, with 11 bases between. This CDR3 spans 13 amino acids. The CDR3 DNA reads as TGTGCCAGCAGTTTCGAGGGTGGCTCTGAAGCTTTCTTT. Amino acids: CASSFEGGSEAFF.

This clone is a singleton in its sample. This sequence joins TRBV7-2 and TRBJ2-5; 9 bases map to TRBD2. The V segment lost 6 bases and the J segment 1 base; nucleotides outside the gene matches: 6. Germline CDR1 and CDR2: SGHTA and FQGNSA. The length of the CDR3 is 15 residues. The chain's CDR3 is CASRPSGGIQETQYF. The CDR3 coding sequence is TGTGCCAGCAGGCCCAGCGGGGGGATCCAAGAGACCCAGTACTTC.

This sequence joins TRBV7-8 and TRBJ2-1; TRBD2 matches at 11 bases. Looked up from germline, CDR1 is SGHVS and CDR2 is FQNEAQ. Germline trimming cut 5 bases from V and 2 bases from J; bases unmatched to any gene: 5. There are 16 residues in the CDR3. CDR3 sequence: CASSQLSGGAYNEQFF. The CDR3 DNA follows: TGTGCCAGCAGCCAACTTAGCGGGGGGGCCTACAATGAGCAGTTCTTC. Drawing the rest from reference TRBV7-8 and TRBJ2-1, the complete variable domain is GAGVSQSPRYKVAKRGQDVALRCDPISGHVSLFWYQQALGQGPEFLTYFQNEAQLDKSGLPSDRFFAERPEGSVSTLKIQRTQQEDSAVYLCASSQLSGGAYNEQFFGPGTRLTVL.

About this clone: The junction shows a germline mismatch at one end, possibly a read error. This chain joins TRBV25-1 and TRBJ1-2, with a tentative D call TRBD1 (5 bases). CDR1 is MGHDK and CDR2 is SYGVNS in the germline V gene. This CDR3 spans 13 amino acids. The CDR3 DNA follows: TGTGCCGGCAGTGACGACAGCTTAAGTGGCTACACCTTC. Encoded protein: CAGSDDSLSGYTF.

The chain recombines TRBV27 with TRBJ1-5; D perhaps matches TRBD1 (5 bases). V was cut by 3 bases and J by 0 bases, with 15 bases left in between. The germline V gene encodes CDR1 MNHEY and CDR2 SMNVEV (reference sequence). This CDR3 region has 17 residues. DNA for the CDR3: TGTGCCAGCAGTTTGTACGCCGGGACTTATAGCAATCAGCCCCAGCATTTT. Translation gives CASSLYAGTYSNQPQHF.

The CDR3 protein is CASSDTGVGYTF. In nucleotides, the CDR3 is TGTGCCAGCAGTGATACAGGGGTTGGCTACACCTTC. This rearrangement joins TRBV2 to TRBJ1-2, with 7 bases that match TRBD1. CDR1 is SNHLY, CDR2 FYNNEI, per germline. With 3 bases clipped from V and 7 bases from J, the junction kept 2 bases outside the gene matches. The CDR3 spans 12 residues.

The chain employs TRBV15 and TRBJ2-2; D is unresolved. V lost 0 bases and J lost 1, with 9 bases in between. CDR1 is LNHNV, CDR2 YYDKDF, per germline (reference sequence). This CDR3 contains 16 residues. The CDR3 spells CATSRDPERNTGELFF. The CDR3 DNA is TGTGCCACCAGCAGAGATCCCGAGCGGAACACCGGGGAGCTGTTTTTT.

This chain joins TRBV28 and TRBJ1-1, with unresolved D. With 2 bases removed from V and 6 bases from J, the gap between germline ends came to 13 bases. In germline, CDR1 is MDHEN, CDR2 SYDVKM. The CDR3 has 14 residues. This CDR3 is CASSLPLTGSEAFF. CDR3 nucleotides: TGTGCCAGCAGTTTACCCCTAACGGGTTCTGAAGCTTTCTTT.

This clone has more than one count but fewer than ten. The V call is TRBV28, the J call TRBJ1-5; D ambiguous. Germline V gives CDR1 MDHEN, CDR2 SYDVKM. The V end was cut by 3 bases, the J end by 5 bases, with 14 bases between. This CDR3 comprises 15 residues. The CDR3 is CASSFAHRGYQPQHF. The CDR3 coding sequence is TGTGCCAGCAGTTTTGCCCACCGCGGGTATCAGCCCCAGCATTTT.

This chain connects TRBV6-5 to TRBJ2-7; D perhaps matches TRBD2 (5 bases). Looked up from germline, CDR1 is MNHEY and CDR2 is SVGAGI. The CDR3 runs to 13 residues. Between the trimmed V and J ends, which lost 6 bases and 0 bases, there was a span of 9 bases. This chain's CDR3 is CASRRGVSYEQYF. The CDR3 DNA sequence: TGTGCCAGCAGACGGGGTGTCTCCTACGAGCAGTACTTC.

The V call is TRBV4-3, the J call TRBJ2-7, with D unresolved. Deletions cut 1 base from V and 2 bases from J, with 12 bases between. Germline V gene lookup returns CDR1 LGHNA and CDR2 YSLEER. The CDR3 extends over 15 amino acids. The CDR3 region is CASSQGYSPAYEQYF. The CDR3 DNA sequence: TGCGCCAGCAGCCAAGGTTACTCGCCCGCCTACGAGCAGTACTTC.

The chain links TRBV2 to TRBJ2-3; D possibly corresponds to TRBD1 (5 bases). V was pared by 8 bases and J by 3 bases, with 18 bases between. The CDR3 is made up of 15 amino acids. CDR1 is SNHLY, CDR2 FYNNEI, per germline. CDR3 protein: CASGDRRVGTDTQYF. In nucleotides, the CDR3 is TGTGCCAGCGGAGACAGAAGGGTGGGTACAGATACGCAGTATTTT.

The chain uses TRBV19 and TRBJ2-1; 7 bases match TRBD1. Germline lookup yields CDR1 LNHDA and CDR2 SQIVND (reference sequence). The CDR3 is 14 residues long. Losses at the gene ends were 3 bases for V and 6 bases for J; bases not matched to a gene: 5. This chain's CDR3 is CASSMTGKGNEQFF. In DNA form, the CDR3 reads TGTGCCAGTAGTATGACAGGGAAAGGCAATGAGCAGTTCTTC.

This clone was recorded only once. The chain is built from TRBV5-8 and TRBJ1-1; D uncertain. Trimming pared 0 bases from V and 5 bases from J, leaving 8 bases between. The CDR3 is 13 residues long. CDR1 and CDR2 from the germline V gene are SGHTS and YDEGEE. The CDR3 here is CASSLDTRTEAFF. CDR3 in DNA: TGTGCCAGCAGCTTGGACACGAGGACTGAAGCTTTCTTT.

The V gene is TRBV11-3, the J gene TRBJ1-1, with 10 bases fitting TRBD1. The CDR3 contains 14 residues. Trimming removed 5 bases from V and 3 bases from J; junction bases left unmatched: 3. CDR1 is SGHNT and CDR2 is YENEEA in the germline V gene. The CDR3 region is CASSTGQGDTEAFF. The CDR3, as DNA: TGTGCCAGCAGCACAGGACAGGGGGACACTGAAGCTTTCTTT.

This chain's CDR3 is CAISEGGAGGETQYF. The CDR3 DNA is TGTGCCATCAGTGAGGGAGGGGCGGGCGGCGAGACCCAGTACTTC. The V gene is TRBV10-3, the J gene TRBJ2-5; D is possibly TRBD2 (6 bases). Germline CDR1 and CDR2: ENHRY and SYGVKD. Trimming pared 2 bases from V and 5 bases from J, leaving 15 bases between. There are 15 residues in the CDR3.

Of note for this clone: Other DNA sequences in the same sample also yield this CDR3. CDR3 DNA: TGCGCCAGCAGCTTGTGGGGCGGTAGCTCCTACAATGAGCAGTTCTTC. Residues: CASSLWGGSSYNEQFF. The gene calls are TRBV5-1 and TRBJ2-1, with D possibly matching TRBD1 (5 bases). There are 16 residues in the CDR3. The germline V gene encodes CDR1 SGHRS and CDR2 YFSETQ. Trimming removed 1 base at V and 0 bases at J, with 11 bases between.

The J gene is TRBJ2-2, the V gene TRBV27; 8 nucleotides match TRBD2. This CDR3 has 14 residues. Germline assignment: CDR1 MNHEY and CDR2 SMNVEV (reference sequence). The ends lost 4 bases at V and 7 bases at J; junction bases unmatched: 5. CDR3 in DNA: TGTGCCAGCAGTTCTGGACTAGCTCGCGGGGAGCTGTTTTTT. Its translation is CASSSGLARGELFF.

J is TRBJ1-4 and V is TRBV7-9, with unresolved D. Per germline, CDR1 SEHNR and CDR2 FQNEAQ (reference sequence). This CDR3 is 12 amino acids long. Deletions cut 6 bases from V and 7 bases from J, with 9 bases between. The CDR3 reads CASRRGAEKLFF. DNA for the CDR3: TGTGCCAGCAGACGGGGTGCTGAAAAACTGTTTTTT.

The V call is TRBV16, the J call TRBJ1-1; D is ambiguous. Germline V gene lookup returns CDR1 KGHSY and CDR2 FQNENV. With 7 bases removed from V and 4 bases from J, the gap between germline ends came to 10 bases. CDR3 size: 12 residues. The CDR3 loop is CASTPPITEAFF. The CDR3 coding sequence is TGTGCCAGCACCCCCCCAATCACTGAAGCTTTCTTT.

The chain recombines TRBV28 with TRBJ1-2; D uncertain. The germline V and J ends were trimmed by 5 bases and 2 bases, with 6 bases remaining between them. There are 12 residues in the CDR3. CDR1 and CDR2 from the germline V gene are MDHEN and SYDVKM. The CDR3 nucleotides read TGTGCCAGCAGTCCTCTGAACTATGGCTACACCTTC. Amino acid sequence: CASSPLNYGYTF.

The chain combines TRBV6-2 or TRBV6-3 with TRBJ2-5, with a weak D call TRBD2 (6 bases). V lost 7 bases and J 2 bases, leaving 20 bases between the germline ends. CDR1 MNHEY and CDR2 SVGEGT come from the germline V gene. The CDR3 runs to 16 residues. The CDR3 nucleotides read TGTGCCAGCACCCCCCTCGGGGGACTCATTCAAGAGACCCAGTACTTC. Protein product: CASTPLGGLIQETQYF.

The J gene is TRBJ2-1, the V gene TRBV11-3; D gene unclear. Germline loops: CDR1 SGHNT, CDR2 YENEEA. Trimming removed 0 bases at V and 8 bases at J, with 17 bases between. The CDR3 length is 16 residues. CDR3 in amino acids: CASSLDFRVSFYEQFF. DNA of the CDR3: TGTGCCAGCAGCTTAGATTTTCGAGTTTCCTTCTATGAGCAGTTCTTC.